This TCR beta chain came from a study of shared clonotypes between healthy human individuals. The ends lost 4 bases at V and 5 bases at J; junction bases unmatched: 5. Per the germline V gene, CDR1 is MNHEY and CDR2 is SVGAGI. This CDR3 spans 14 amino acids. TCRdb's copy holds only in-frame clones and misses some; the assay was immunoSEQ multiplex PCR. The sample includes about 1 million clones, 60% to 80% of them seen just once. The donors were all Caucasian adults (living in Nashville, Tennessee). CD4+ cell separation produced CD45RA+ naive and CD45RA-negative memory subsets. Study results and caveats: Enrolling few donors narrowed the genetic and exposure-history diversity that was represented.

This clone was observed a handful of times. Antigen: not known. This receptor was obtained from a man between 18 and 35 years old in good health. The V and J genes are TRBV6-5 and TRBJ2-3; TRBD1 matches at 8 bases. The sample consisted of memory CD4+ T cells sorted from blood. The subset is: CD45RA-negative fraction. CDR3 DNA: TGTGCCAGCAGTTTACAGGGACAGGTAGATACGCAGTATTTT. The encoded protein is CASSLQGQVDTQYF.